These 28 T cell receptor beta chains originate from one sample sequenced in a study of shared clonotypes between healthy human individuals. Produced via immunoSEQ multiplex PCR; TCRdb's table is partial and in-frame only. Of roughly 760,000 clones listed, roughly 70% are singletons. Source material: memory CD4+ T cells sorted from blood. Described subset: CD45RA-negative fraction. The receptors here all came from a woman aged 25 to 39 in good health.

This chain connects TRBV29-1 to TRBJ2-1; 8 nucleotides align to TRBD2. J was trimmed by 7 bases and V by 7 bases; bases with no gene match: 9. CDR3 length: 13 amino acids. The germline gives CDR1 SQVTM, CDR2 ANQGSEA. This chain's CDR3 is CSELRVAGNEQFF. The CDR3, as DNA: TGCAGCGAGTTGAGAGTAGCGGGAAATGAGCAGTTCTTC.

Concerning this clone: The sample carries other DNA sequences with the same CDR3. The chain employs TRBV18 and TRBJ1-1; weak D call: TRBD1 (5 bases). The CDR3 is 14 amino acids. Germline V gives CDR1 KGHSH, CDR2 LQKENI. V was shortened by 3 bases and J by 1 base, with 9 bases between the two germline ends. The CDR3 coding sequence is TGTGCCAGCTCACCGGGGACCCCGAACACTGAAGCTTTCTTT. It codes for CASSPGTPNTEAFF.

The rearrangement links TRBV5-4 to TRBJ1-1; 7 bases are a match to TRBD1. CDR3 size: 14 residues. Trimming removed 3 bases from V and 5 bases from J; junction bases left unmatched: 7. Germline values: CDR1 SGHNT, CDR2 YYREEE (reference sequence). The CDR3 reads CASSWVSGGTEAFF. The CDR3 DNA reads TGTGCCAGCAGCTGGGTCTCAGGGGGAACTGAAGCTTTCTTT.

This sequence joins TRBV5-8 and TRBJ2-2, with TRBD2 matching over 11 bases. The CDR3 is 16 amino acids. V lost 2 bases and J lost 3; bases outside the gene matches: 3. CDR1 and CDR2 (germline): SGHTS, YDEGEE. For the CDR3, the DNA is TGTGCCAGCAGCTTTAAACTAGCGGGAGACACCGGGGAGCTGTTTTTT. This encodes CASSFKLAGDTGELFF.

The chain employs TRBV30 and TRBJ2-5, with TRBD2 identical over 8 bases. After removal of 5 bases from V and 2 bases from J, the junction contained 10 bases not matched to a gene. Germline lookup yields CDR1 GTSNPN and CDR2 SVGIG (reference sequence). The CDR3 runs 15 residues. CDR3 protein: CAWGDPPGGQETQYF. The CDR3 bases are TGTGCCTGGGGGGACCCTCCGGGAGGGCAAGAGACCCAGTACTTC.

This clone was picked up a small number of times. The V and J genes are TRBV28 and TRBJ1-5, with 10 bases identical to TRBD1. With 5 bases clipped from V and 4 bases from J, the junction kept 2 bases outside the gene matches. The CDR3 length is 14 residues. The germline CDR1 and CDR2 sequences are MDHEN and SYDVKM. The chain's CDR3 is CASSTDRGNQPQHF. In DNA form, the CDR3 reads TGTGCCAGCAGTACGGACAGGGGGAATCAGCCCCAGCATTTT.

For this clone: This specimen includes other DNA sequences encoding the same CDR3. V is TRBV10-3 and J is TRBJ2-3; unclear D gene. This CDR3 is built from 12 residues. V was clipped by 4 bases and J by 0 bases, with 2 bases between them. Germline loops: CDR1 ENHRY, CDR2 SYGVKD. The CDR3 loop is CAISGSTDTQYF. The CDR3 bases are TGTGCCATCAGTGGTAGCACAGATACGCAGTATTTT.

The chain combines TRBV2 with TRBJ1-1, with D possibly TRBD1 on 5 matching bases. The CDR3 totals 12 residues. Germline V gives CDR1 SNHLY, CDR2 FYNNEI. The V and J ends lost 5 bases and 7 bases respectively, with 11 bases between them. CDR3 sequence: CASSFSGGEAFF. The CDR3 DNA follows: TGTGCCAGCAGTTTCTCGGGGGGTGAAGCTTTCTTT.

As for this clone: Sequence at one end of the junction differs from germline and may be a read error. The CDR3 is CASKTADPCWSF. DNA for the CDR3: TGTGCCAGCAAGACAGCGGACCCCTGTTGGTCCTTT. The V call is TRBV27, the J call TRBJ1-1; possibly TRBD1 for D (5 bases). CDR1 is MNHEY and CDR2 is SMNVEV in the germline V gene (reference sequence). The CDR3 runs to 12 residues.

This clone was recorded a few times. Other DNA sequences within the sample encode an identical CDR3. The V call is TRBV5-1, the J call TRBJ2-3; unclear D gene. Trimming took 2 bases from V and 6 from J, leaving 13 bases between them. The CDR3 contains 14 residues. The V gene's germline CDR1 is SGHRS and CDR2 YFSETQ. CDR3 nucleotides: TGCGCCAGCAGCTTAGGCGGTAGGTCGGATACGCAGTATTTT. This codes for CASSLGGRSDTQYF.

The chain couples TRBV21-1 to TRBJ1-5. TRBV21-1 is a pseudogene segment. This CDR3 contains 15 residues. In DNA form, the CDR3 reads TGTGCCAGCAGCAAAAATGGGAGGGCTAATCAGCCCCAGCATTTT. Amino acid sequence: CASSKNGRANQPQHF.

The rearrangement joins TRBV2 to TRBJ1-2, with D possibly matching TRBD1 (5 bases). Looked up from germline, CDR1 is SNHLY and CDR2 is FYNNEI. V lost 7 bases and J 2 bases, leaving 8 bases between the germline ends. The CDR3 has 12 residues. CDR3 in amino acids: CASNSGNYGYTF. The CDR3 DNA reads TGTGCCAGCAATTCAGGGAACTATGGCTACACCTTC.

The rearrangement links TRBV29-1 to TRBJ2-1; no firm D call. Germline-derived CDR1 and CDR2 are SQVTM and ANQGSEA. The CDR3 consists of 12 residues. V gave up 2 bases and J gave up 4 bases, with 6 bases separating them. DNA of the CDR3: TGCAGCGTTGAATCCAGTTACAATGAGCAGTTCTTC. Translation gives CSVESSYNEQFF.

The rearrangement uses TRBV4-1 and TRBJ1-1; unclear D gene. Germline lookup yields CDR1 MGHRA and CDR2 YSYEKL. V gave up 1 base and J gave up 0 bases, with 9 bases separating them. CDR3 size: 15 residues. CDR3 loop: CASSQGRVMNTEAFF. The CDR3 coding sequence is TGCGCCAGCAGCCAAGGAAGGGTTATGAACACTGAAGCTTTCTTT.

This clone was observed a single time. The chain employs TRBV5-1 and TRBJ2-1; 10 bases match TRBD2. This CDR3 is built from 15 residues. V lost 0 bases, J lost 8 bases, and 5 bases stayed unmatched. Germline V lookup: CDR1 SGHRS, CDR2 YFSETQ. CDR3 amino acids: CASSLGASGSHEQFF. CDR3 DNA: TGCGCCAGCAGCTTGGGGGCTAGCGGGAGTCATGAGCAGTTCTTC. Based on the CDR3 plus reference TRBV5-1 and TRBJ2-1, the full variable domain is KAGVTQTPRYLIKTRGQQVTLSCSPISGHRSVSWYQQTPGQGLQFLFEYFSETQRNKGNFPGRFSGRQFSNSRSEMNVSTLELGDSALYLCASSLGASGSHEQFFGPGTRLTVL.

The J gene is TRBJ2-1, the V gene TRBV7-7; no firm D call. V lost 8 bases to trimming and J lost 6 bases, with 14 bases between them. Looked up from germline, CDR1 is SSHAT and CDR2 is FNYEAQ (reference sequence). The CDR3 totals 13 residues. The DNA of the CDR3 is TGTGCCAGCGGGAAGACCGAAGGCAATGAGCAGTTCTTC. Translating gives CASGKTEGNEQFF.

The CDR3 DNA reads as TGTGCCAGCAGCTACTATCGGGAGTCCGGGGAGCTGTTTTTT. Protein sequence: CASSYYRESGELFF. The chain employs TRBV11-2 and TRBJ2-2; possible D gene TRBD2, 6 bases. This CDR3 contains 14 residues. CDR1 and CDR2 from the germline V gene are SGHAT and FQNNGV. The V gene lost 4 bases and the J gene lost 6 bases, with 12 bases spanning the gap.

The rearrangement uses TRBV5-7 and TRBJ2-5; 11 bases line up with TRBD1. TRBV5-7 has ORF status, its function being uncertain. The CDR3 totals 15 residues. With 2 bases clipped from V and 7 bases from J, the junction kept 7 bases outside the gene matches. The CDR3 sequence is CASSFGQGAGGTQYF. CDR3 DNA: TGTGCCAGCAGCTTTGGACAGGGGGCTGGCGGGACCCAGTACTTC.

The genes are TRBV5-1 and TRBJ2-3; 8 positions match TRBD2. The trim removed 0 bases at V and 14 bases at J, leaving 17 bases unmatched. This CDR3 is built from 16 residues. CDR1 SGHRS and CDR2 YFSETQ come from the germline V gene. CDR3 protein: CASSLVVRREAPSAYF. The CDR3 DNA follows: TGCGCCAGCAGCTTGGTGGTCCGGCGGGAGGCCCCTTCTGCGTATTTT. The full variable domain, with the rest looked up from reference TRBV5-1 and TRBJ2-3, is KAGVTQTPRYLIKTRGQQVTLSCSPISGHRSVSWYQQTPGQGLQFLFEYFSETQRNKGNFPGRFSGRQFSNSRSEMNVSTLELGDSALYLCASSLVVRREAPSAYFGPGTRLTVL.

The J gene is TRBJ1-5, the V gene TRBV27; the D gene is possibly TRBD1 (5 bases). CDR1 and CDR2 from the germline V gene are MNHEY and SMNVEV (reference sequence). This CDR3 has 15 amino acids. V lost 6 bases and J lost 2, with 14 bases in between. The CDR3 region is CASSHGTDGNQPQHF. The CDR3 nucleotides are TGTGCCAGCAGCCACGGGACGGATGGCAATCAGCCCCAGCATTTT.

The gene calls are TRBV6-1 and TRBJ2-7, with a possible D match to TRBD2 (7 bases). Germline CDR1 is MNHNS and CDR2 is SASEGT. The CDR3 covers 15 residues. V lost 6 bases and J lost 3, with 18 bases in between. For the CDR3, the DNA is TGTGCCAGCAGGTTCTCGGGGGGCAGTGGCTACGAGCAGTACTTC. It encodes CASRFSGGSGYEQYF.

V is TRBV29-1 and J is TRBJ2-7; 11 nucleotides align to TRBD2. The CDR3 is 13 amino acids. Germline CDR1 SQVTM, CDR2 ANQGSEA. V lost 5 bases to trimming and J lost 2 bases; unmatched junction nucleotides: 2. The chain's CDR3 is CSVRLAGTYEQYF. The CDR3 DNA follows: TGCAGCGTTAGACTAGCGGGGACCTACGAGCAGTACTTC.

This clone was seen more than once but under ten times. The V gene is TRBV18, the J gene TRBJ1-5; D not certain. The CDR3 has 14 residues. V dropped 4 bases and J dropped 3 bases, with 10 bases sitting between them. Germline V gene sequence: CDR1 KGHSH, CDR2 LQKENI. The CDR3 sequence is CASSRGRNNQPQHF. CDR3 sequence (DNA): TGTGCCAGCTCACGTGGACGGAACAATCAGCCCCAGCATTTT.

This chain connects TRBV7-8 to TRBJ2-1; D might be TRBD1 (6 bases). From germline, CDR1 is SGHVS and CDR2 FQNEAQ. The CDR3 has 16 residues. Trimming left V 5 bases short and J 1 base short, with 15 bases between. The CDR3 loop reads CASSPRTDPSYNEQFF. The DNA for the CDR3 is TGTGCCAGCAGCCCTCGGACAGACCCTTCCTACAATGAGCAGTTCTTC.

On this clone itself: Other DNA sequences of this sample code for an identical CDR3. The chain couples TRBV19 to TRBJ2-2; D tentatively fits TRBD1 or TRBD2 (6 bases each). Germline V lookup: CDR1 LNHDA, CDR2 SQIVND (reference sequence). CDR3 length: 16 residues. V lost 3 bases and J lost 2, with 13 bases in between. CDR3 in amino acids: CASSIRRGANTGELFF. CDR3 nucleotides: TGTGCCAGTAGTATTCGGAGGGGGGCCAACACCGGGGAGCTGTTTTTT.

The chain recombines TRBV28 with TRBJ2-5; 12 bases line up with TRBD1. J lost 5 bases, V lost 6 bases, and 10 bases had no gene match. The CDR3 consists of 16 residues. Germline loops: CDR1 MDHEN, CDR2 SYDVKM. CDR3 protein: CASRVGQGARQETQYF. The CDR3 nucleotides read TGTGCCAGCAGGGTGGGACAGGGGGCGAGGCAGGAGACCCAGTACTTC.

CDR3 sequence: CASSRLSGSGNTIYF. CDR3 nucleotide sequence: TGTGCCAGCAGCCGCCTTTCAGGCTCTGGAAACACCATATATTTT. This sequence joins TRBV2 and TRBJ1-3; D is undetermined. Germline CDR1 SNHLY, CDR2 FYNNEI. CDR3 length: 15 residues. V lost 6 bases to trimming and J lost 0 bases, with 12 bases between them.

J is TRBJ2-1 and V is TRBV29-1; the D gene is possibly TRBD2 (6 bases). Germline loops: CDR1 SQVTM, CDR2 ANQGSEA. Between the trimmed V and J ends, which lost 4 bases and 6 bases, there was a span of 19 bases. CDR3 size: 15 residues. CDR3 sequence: CSVGSLSGAANEQFF. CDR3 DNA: TGCAGCGTTGGTAGTTTGTCGGGAGCGGCCAATGAGCAGTTCTTC.